A single sample is the source of the 31 T cell receptor beta chains below, sequenced in a study of blood T cell repertoires in COVID-19. Repertoires were generated with immunoSEQ multiplex PCR, while TCRdb's copy carries only in-frame clones and drops some. This sample carries more than 75,000 clones, roughly 90% of them seen once, and the ten largest clones take 2.7%. Source material: peripheral blood. The receptors were sampled from a man in his fifties with COVID-19, enrolled during active disease.

The V and J genes are TRBV14 and TRBJ2-3, with D perhaps matching TRBD2 (7 bases). Trimming took 0 bases from V and 2 from J, leaving 15 bases between them. Germline V gives CDR1 SGHDN, CDR2 FVKESK. CDR3 length: 17 amino acids. The DNA for the CDR3 is TGTGCCAGCAGCCAAGACCTCCGCGGGGGCACCACAGATACGCAGTATTTT. This encodes CASSQDLRGGTTDTQYF.

The chain links TRBV28 to TRBJ1-5; D perhaps matches TRBD1 (5 bases). CDR3 length equals 13 residues. From germline, CDR1 is MDHEN and CDR2 SYDVKM. The V end was cut by 5 bases, the J end by 4 bases, with 9 bases between. The CDR3 here is CASSPQGNQPQHF. The CDR3 region has the DNA TGTGCCAGCAGTCCGCAGGGAAATCAGCCCCAGCATTTT.

The V call is TRBV12-3 or TRBV12-4, the J call TRBJ2-5, with D possibly TRBD1 on 5 matching bases. V gave up 3 bases and J gave up 5 bases, with 10 bases separating them. This CDR3 is 13 amino acids long. The CDR3 here is CASSFARAETQYF. CDR3 DNA: TGTGCCAGCAGTTTTGCCAGGGCTGAGACCCAGTACTTC.

The chain carries TRBV5-1 and TRBJ1-2; a weak D match, TRBD1 (5 bases). CDR1 and CDR2 (germline): SGHRS, YFSETQ. The CDR3 loop spans 15 amino acids. Trimming stripped 1 base from V and 3 bases from J, with 13 bases between. CDR3 coding DNA: TGCGCCAGCAGCTTGATGGGGGGGTTTGACTATGGCTACACCTTC. Amino acids: CASSLMGGFDYGYTF.

V usage is TRBV12-3 or TRBV12-4 and J usage is TRBJ1-1; D unresolved. Trimming took 6 bases from V and 7 from J, leaving 15 bases between them. There are 13 residues in the CDR3. The CDR3 sequence: CASSGEITFEAFF. The CDR3 region has the DNA TGTGCCAGCAGCGGGGAGATCACGTTTGAAGCTTTCTTT.

The J gene is TRBJ2-2, the V gene TRBV18, with D possibly TRBD1 on 5 matching bases. With 3 bases removed from V and 4 bases from J, the gap between germline ends came to 6 bases. Germline-derived CDR1 and CDR2 are KGHSH and LQKENI. The CDR3 contains 13 residues. Here the CDR3 reads CASSPRATGELFF. In DNA form, the CDR3 reads TGTGCCAGCTCACCCAGGGCCACCGGGGAGCTGTTTTTT.

In this sample, this clone turned up once. The rearrangement links TRBV20-1 to TRBJ1-3; D is possibly TRBD1 (5 bases). The length of the CDR3 is 15 residues. Trimming took 3 bases from V and 0 from J, leaving 12 bases between them. From germline, CDR1 is DFQATT and CDR2 SNEGSKA (reference sequence). The CDR3 DNA follows: TGCAGTGCTAGTCCTGACAGCCTCTCTGGAAACACCATATATTTT. Encoded protein: CSASPDSLSGNTIYF.

The chain uses TRBV5-4 and TRBJ1-2; D is uncertain. Trimming cost V 3 bases and J 3 bases, with 3 bases left between them. In germline, CDR1 is SGHNT, CDR2 YYREEE (reference sequence). This CDR3 spans 11 amino acids. CDR3 amino acids: CASSSHYGYTF. The CDR3 coding sequence is TGTGCCAGCAGCTCTCACTATGGCTACACCTTC.

V usage is TRBV3-1 (or the pseudogene TRBV3-2) and J usage is TRBJ2-3; 13 nucleotides match TRBD2. The germline V gene has CDR1 LGHDT and CDR2 YNNKEL (reference sequence). V lost 1 base and J lost 2; bases outside the gene matches: 3. CDR3 length: 17 residues. CDR3 sequence reads: CASSQGTSGSLTDTQYF. The CDR3, as DNA: TGTGCCAGCAGCCAAGGGACTAGCGGGAGCCTCACAGATACGCAGTATTTT.

This clone came up a few times. This rearrangement joins TRBV19 to TRBJ1-5; weak D call: TRBD1 (5 bases). CDR3 length equals 15 residues. The V and J ends lost 3 bases and 4 bases respectively, with 13 bases between them. The germline V gene has CDR1 LNHDA and CDR2 SQIVND (reference sequence). The CDR3 region is CASSILRDSNQPQHF. DNA for the CDR3: TGTGCCAGTAGTATTCTCAGGGACTCAAATCAGCCCCAGCATTTT. The full variable domain, in which reference TRBV19 and TRBJ1-5 provide the parts outside the CDR3, is DGGITQSPKYLFRKEGQNVTLSCEQNLNHDAMYWYRQDPGQGLRLIYYSQIVNDFQKGDIAEGYSVSREKKESFPLTVTSAQKNPTAFYLCASSILRDSNQPQHFGDGTRLSIL.

This clone has just a few counts. This sequence joins TRBV30 and TRBJ1-3; 9 positions agree with TRBD1. This CDR3 is built from 15 residues. The germline gives CDR1 GTSNPN, CDR2 SVGIG (reference sequence). Germline trimming cut 1 base from V and 3 bases from J; bases unmatched to any gene: 4. CDR3 sequence: CAWSEGQGYGNTIYF. In nucleotides, the CDR3 is TGTGCCTGGAGTGAGGGACAGGGCTATGGAAACACCATATATTTT.

The chain has TRBV25-1 and TRBJ1-1, with TRBD1 matching 8 bases. V shed 5 bases and J 6 bases; nucleotides not matched to a gene: 5. Per the germline V gene, CDR1 is MGHDK and CDR2 is SYGVNS. CDR3 length: 13 amino acids. The CDR3 bases are TGTGCCAGCAGTAGACAGGGGAGGGCTGAAGCTTTCTTT. Its protein is CASSRQGRAEAFF.

A single count supports this clone. The gene calls are TRBV18 and TRBJ1-6, with 7 nucleotides matching TRBD1. Germline V gene data show CDR1 as KGHSH and CDR2 as LQKENI. J was trimmed by 13 bases and V by 2 bases; bases with no gene match: 8. CDR3 size: 14 residues. The DNA for the CDR3 is TGTGCCAGCTCACCAGGGACAGAGCCCGTGCCCCTCCACTTT. This codes for CASSPGTEPVPLHF.

This clone was found once. The chain carries TRBV27 and TRBJ1-4, with D possibly being TRBD1 (6 bases). This CDR3 region has 15 residues. The V and J ends lost 2 bases and 3 bases respectively, with 10 bases between them. Germline values: CDR1 MNHEY, CDR2 SMNVEV (reference sequence). The CDR3, as DNA: TGTGCCAGCAGTTTAAGGGGGTTGGCTAATGAAAAACTGTTTTTT. This gives the protein CASSLRGLANEKLFF.

This chain uses TRBV19 with TRBJ1-1; D remains unclear. The CDR3 runs 13 residues. CDR1 LNHDA and CDR2 SQIVND come from the germline V gene (reference sequence). V was trimmed by 7 bases and J by 7 bases, leaving 16 bases between them. In DNA, the CDR3 is TGTGCCAGTATATCCCGGGATTCCCTTGAAGCTTTCTTT. Amino acids: CASISRDSLEAFF.

The chain joins TRBV7-2 to TRBJ2-1; D gene uncertain. This CDR3 comprises 14 residues. V was trimmed by 7 bases and J by 5 bases, leaving 15 bases between them. Germline V lookup: CDR1 SGHTA, CDR2 FQGNSA. For the CDR3, the DNA is TGTGCCAGCATGTCCGGTAGAGTCCACAATGAGCAGTTCTTC. Translated: CASMSGRVHNEQFF. The whole variable domain, remainder taken from reference TRBV7-2 and TRBJ2-1, is GAGVSQSPSNKVTEKGKDVELRCDPISGHTALYWYRQSLGQGLEFLIYFQGNSAPDKSGLPSDRFSAERTGGSVSTLTIQRTQQEDSAVYLCASMSGRVHNEQFFGPGTRLTVL.

The rearrangement joins TRBV3-1 (or the pseudogene TRBV3-2) to TRBJ1-1; possible D gene TRBD1, 6 bases. Trimming took off 5 bases at V and 0 bases at J, with 10 bases between the two ends. The germline V gene has CDR1 LGHDT and CDR2 YNNKEL (reference sequence). The CDR3 extends over 14 amino acids. The CDR3 DNA reads as TGTGCCAGCAGCTCCGGGACATTGAACACTGAAGCTTTCTTT. Encoded protein: CASSSGTLNTEAFF.

The chain recombines TRBV9 with TRBJ1-5; 9 bases agree with TRBD1. This CDR3 has 16 residues. Germline CDR1 reads SGDLS; CDR2 reads YYNGEE. CDR3 sequence reads: CEGPLRTGEIDQPQHF. The CDR3 DNA reads TGTGAGGGCCCCCTCCGGACAGGGGAGATAGATCAGCCCCAGCATTTT. Together with reference TRBV9 and TRBJ1-5, the CDR3 gives the full variable domain: DSGVTQTPKHLITATGQRVTLRCSPRSGDLSVYWYQQSLDQGLQFLIQYYNGEERAKGNILERFSAQQFPDLHSELNLSSLELGDSALYFCEGPLRTGEIDQPQHFGDGTRLSIL.

V usage is TRBV5-1 and J usage is TRBJ2-2; 9 nucleotides agree with TRBD1. J gave up 5 bases and V 4 bases, and 3 bases lay outside the gene matches. CDR1 and CDR2 from the germline V gene are SGHRS and YFSETQ. CDR3 length: 14 amino acids. CDR3 bases: TGCGCCAGCAGCGGGACAGGGCTTACCGGGGAGCTGTTTTTT. Protein: CASSGTGLTGELFF. The full variable domain, with the rest looked up from reference TRBV5-1 and TRBJ2-2, is KAGVTQTPRYLIKTRGQQVTLSCSPISGHRSVSWYQQTPGQGLQFLFEYFSETQRNKGNFPGRFSGRQFSNSRSEMNVSTLELGDSALYLCASSGTGLTGELFFGEGSRLTVL.

This clone was detected once. V and J are TRBV6-2 or TRBV6-3 and TRBJ2-1, with 9 positions matching TRBD1. Trimming took 2 bases from V and 7 from J; bases not matched to a gene: 6. Per the germline V gene, CDR1 is MNHEY and CDR2 is SVGEGT. This CDR3 has 15 amino acids. The CDR3 loop is CASSYHRDRANEQFF. In nucleotides, the CDR3 is TGTGCCAGCAGTTACCACCGGGACAGGGCTAATGAGCAGTTCTTC.

The chain recombines TRBV7-3 with TRBJ2-6, with 9 nucleotides matching TRBD1. V shed 5 bases, J shed 2 bases, and the junction held 4 bases outside the gene matches. The germline CDR1 and CDR2 sequences are SGHTA and FQGTGA. This CDR3 has 16 amino acids. The CDR3 spells CASSRDRDPGANVLTF. In DNA, the CDR3 is TGTGCCAGCAGCCGGGACAGGGACCCTGGGGCCAACGTCCTGACTTTC.

The rearrangement uses TRBV5-5 and TRBJ2-3; TRBD2 aligns across 7 bases. The junction had 10 bases not matched to a gene; V was cut back by 4 bases and J by 2 bases. Germline V gives CDR1 SGHKS, CDR2 YYEKEE (reference sequence). CDR3 length equals 16 residues. CDR3: CASSTNGGVNTDTQYF. The CDR3 DNA reads TGTGCCAGCAGCACCAATGGGGGGGTTAACACAGATACGCAGTATTTT.

This clone was counted only a few times. This chain links TRBV3-1 (or the pseudogene TRBV3-2) with TRBJ1-1, with TRBD1 matching 9 bases. Losses at the gene ends were 1 base for V and 5 bases for J; bases not matched to a gene: 14. CDR1 and CDR2 (germline): LGHDT, YNNKEL (reference sequence). The CDR3 is 18 amino acids. The CDR3 coding sequence is TGTGCCAGCAGCCAAGTGTCCCGGGACAGGGTTTTGGGGACTGAAGCTTTCTTT. Amino acids: CASSQVSRDRVLGTEAFF.

The V call is TRBV27, the J call TRBJ1-6, with D perhaps matching TRBD1 (5 bases). The germline V gene has CDR1 MNHEY and CDR2 SMNVEV (reference sequence). This CDR3 has 15 amino acids. Trimming took 3 bases from V and 8 from J, leaving 14 bases between them. The CDR3 protein is CASSFLGAEDSPLHF. The DNA for the CDR3 is TGTGCCAGCAGTTTCTTAGGGGCCGAGGATTCACCCCTCCACTTT.

The chain recombines TRBV5-5 with TRBJ2-5, with TRBD2 identical over 8 bases. J lost 5 bases, V lost 0 bases, and 6 bases had no gene match. CDR3 length equals 15 residues. CDR1 and CDR2 from the germline V gene are SGHKS and YYEKEE (reference sequence). CDR3 sequence reads: CASSLDGGAGETQYF. The CDR3 nucleotides read TGTGCCAGCAGCTTGGACGGGGGGGCCGGGGAGACCCAGTACTTC.

This rearrangement joins TRBV11-3 to TRBJ1-5; a weak D match, TRBD1 (6 bases). Trimming stripped 5 bases from V and 5 bases from J, with 25 bases between. There are 18 residues in the CDR3. Germline values: CDR1 SGHNT, CDR2 YENEEA. DNA for the CDR3: TGTGCCAGCAGCAGTTTCCAAAGGGGGGGCCTCGGTCATCAGCCCCAGCATTTT. It codes for CASSSFQRGGLGHQPQHF.

V and J are TRBV7-6 and TRBJ2-1; 15 nucleotides line up with TRBD2. Trimming cost V 5 bases and J 4 bases; bases outside gene matches: 9. Germline V gene lookup returns CDR1 SGHVS and CDR2 FNYEAQ. The CDR3 runs to 18 residues. The CDR3 region is CASSPPGLAGGLYNEQFF. CDR3 DNA sequence: TGTGCCAGCAGCCCGCCGGGACTAGCGGGGGGCCTTTACAATGAGCAGTTCTTC.

This chain connects TRBV19 to TRBJ2-5; 10 bases are shared with TRBD2. V trimming: 2 bases; J trimming: 1 base; junction bases outside the gene matches: 7. Germline CDR1 reads LNHDA; CDR2 reads SQIVND (reference sequence). CDR3 length equals 17 residues. CDR3 coding DNA: TGTGCCAGTAGTATATGGATAACTAGCGGGGTCCAAGAGACCCAGTACTTC. This gives the protein CASSIWITSGVQETQYF.

The chain uses TRBV5-1 and TRBJ1-1; a weak D match, TRBD1 (6 bases). CDR3 length: 14 residues. The ends were cut back, 3 bases at V and 6 bases at J, with 15 bases in the middle. In germline, CDR1 is SGHRS, CDR2 YFSETQ. The CDR3 bases are TGCGCCAGCAGCTCACGGGGGGCCGTTTCTGAAGCTTTCTTT. Translating it yields CASSSRGAVSEAFF.

The chain couples TRBV28 to TRBJ1-5; D is unresolved. The CDR3 spans 14 residues. V shed 10 bases and J shed 2 bases, with 15 bases lying between them. CDR1 is MDHEN, CDR2 SYDVKM, per germline. Here the CDR3 reads CATSTRAGNQPQHF. CDR3 in DNA: TGTGCCACATCCACTAGGGCCGGCAATCAGCCCCAGCATTTT.

In nucleotides, the CDR3 is TGTGCCAGCAGACCCCTGACTAGCACGAACACCGGGGAGCTGTTTTTT. Translation: CASRPLTSTNTGELFF. The V and J genes are TRBV28 and TRBJ2-2; TRBD2 aligns across 7 bases. This CDR3 is built from 16 residues. Trimming at V came to 6 bases and at J to 0 bases, leaving 7 bases not matched to a gene. Germline V gene sequence: CDR1 MDHEN, CDR2 SYDVKM.